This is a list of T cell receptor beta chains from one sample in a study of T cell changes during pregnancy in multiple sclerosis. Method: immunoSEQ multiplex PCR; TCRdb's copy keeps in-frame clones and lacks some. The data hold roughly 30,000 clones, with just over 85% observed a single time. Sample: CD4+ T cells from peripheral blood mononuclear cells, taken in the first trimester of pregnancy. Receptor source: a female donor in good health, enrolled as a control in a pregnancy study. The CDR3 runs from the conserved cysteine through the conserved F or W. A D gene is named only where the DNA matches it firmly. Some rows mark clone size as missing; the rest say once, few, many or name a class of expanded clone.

CDR3 protein: CASSSTATDTQYF
CDR3 DNA: TGTGCCAGCAGCTCCACAGCTACAGATACGCAGTATTTT
clone size: NA
V gene: TRBV5-4
J gene: TRBJ2-3
D gene: NA

CDR3 protein: CALDAGLSLGNTQYF
CDR3 DNA: TGTGCCTTGGACGCGGGACTAAGCCTAGGAAATACGCAGTATTTT
clone size: NA
V gene: TRBV30
J gene: TRBJ2-3
D gene: TRBD2

CDR3 protein: CASSEGQGGTEAFF
CDR3 DNA: TGTGCCAGCAGTGAGGGACAGGGGGGTACTGAAGCTTTCTTT
clone size: medium-sized
V gene: TRBV6-6
J gene: TRBJ1-1
D gene: TRBD1

CDR3 protein: CASSEGEGTGQETQYF
CDR3 DNA: TGTGCCAGCAGCGAAGGAGAGGGGACAGGGCAAGAGACCCAGTACTTC
clone size: NA
V gene: TRBV9
J gene: TRBJ2-5
D gene: TRBD1

CDR3 protein: CASSPGEGALLVGYTF
CDR3 DNA: TGTGCCAGCAGCCCCGGGGAGGGCGCCCTTTTAGTTGGCTACACCTTC
clone size: NA
V gene: TRBV5-4
J gene: TRBJ1-2
D gene: NA

CDR3 protein: CAWRGDGNTEAFF
CDR3 DNA: TGTGCCTGGAGGGGCGACGGGAACACTGAAGCTTTCTTT
clone size: few
V gene: TRBV30
J gene: TRBJ1-1
D gene: NA

CDR3 protein: CASSQAYVTGASNEKLFF
CDR3 DNA: TGCGCCAGCAGCCAAGCCTACGTTACAGGGGCTAGTAATGAAAAACTGTTTTTT
clone size: NA
V gene: TRBV4-3
J gene: TRBJ1-4
D gene: TRBD1

CDR3 protein: CASSLAQYRGRAGANVLTF
CDR3 DNA: TGTGCCAGCAGCTTAGCCCAGTACAGGGGTAGAGCTGGGGCCAACGTCCTGACTTTC
clone size: NA
V gene: TRBV7-9
J gene: TRBJ2-6
D gene: TRBD1

CDR3 protein: CASSNRAGFGQGKSYGYTF
CDR3 DNA: TGTGCCAGCAGCAACAGGGCGGGCTTCGGACAGGGTAAGAGCTATGGCTACACCTTC
clone size: NA
V gene: TRBV21-1
J gene: TRBJ1-2
D gene: NA

CDR3 protein: CAPLGGPEVLCTEAFF
CDR3 DNA: TGTGCCCCATTGGGGGGGCCGGAGGTCCTGTGCACTGAAGCTTTCTTT
clone size: few
V gene: TRBV6-4
J gene: TRBJ1-1
D gene: NA

CDR3 protein: CASSPGTDNTGELFF
CDR3 DNA: TGTGCCAGCAGCCCCGGGACAGATAACACCGGGGAGCTGTTTTTT
clone size: NA
V gene: TRBV6-5
J gene: TRBJ2-2
D gene: TRBD1

CDR3 protein: CASSLAGVPDTQYF
CDR3 DNA: TGTGCCAGCAGCCTAGCGGGGGTGCCAGATACGCAGTATTTT
clone size: NA
V gene: TRBV7-3
J gene: TRBJ2-3
D gene: TRBD2

CDR3 protein: CASSLLGGGSDTQYF
CDR3 DNA: TGTGCCAGCAGCTTACTAGGCGGGGGCTCGGATACGCAGTATTTT
clone size: NA
V gene: TRBV7-3
J gene: TRBJ2-3
D gene: NA

CDR3 protein: CASSITGEGDVNQPQHF
CDR3 DNA: TGTGCCAGCAGCATTACGGGGGAGGGGGACGTCAATCAGCCCCAGCATTTT
clone size: NA
V gene: TRBV13
J gene: TRBJ1-5
D gene: NA

CDR3 protein: CSVASQLAGGRNEQFF
CDR3 DNA: TGCAGCGTTGCGTCTCAACTAGCGGGGGGGCGAAATGAGCAGTTCTTC
clone size: NA
V gene: TRBV29-1
J gene: TRBJ2-1
D gene: TRBD2

CDR3 protein: CASSSGVNYEQYF
CDR3 DNA: TGTGCCAGCAGCAGCGGGGTGAACTACGAGCAGTACTTC
clone size: NA
V gene: TRBV21-1
J gene: TRBJ2-7
D gene: NA

CDR3 protein: CAISESWASTDTQYF
CDR3 DNA: TGTGCCATCAGTGAGTCCTGGGCTAGCACAGATACGCAGTATTTT
clone size: NA
V gene: TRBV10-3
J gene: TRBJ2-3
D gene: NA

CDR3 protein: CASSEGAPEYFEQFF
CDR3 DNA: TGTGCCAGCAGCGAGGGGGCTCCCGAATATTTTGAGCAGTTCTTC
clone size: once
V gene: TRBV11-3
J gene: TRBJ2-1
D gene: TRBD1

CDR3 protein: CASSPQFRLAGDNEQFF
CDR3 DNA: TGTGCCAGCAGCCCACAATTTAGGCTAGCGGGCGACAATGAGCAGTTCTTC
clone size: NA
V gene: TRBV7-9
J gene: TRBJ2-1
D gene: TRBD2

CDR3 protein: CASSFGQILAMNTEAFF
CDR3 DNA: TGTGCCAGCAGCTTTGGACAGATCCTCGCCATGAACACTGAAGCTTTCTTT
clone size: few
V gene: TRBV13
J gene: TRBJ1-1
D gene: NA

CDR3 protein: CATSRDLGPGGTEAFF
CDR3 DNA: TGTGCCACCAGCAGAGATTTAGGGCCTGGAGGGACTGAAGCTTTCTTT
clone size: NA
V gene: TRBV15
J gene: TRBJ1-1
D gene: NA

CDR3 protein: CAWSLDRQNTEAFF
CDR3 DNA: TGTGCCTGGAGCCTCGACAGACAGAACACTGAAGCTTTCTTT
clone size: NA
V gene: TRBV30
J gene: TRBJ1-1
D gene: NA

CDR3 protein: CASSSSTQGIEQYF
CDR3 DNA: TGTGCCAGCAGCTCCAGCACACAGGGGATCGAGCAGTACTTC
clone size: NA
V gene: TRBV7-2
J gene: TRBJ2-7
D gene: TRBD1

CDR3 protein: CASTSSGGYGYTF
CDR3 DNA: TGTGCCAGCACATCCAGCGGTGGGTATGGCTACACCTTC
clone size: few
V gene: TRBV11-2
J gene: TRBJ1-2
D gene: NA

CDR3 protein: CASSLRDEQYF
CDR3 DNA: TGTGCCAGCAGCTTGAGAGACGAGCAGTACTTC
clone size: NA
V gene: TRBV5-4
J gene: TRBJ2-7
D gene: NA

CDR3 protein: CASSEDGGGTAYEQYF
CDR3 DNA: TGTGCCAGCAGTGAAGACGGGGGGGGCACAGCCTACGAGCAGTACTTC
clone size: NA
V gene: TRBV2
J gene: TRBJ2-7
D gene: TRBD2

CDR3 protein: CASSLVDRGRTDTQYF
CDR3 DNA: TGTGCCAGCAGCTTAGTTGACAGGGGGCGAACAGATACGCAGTATTTT
clone size: few
V gene: TRBV11-2
J gene: TRBJ2-3
D gene: TRBD1

CDR3 protein: CAWSRLWGNTIYF
CDR3 DNA: TGTGCCTGGTCCCGTCTATGGGGAAACACCATATATTTT
clone size: NA
V gene: TRBV30
J gene: TRBJ1-3
D gene: NA

CDR3 protein: CASSPRWGRGLGEQFF
CDR3 DNA: TGTGCCAGCAGCCCACGCTGGGGGCGGGGGCTGGGTGAGCAGTTCTTC
clone size: NA
V gene: TRBV11-3
J gene: TRBJ2-1
D gene: NA

CDR3 protein: CASSLRGGGGYTF
CDR3 DNA: TGTGCCAGCAGCTTACGAGGTGGTGGCGGCTACACCTTC
clone size: NA
V gene: TRBV7-2
J gene: TRBJ1-2
D gene: NA

CDR3 protein: CASSPLAGGYNEQFF
CDR3 DNA: TGTGCCAGCTCACCATTAGCGGGGGGGTACAATGAGCAGTTCTTC
clone size: NA
V gene: TRBV18
J gene: TRBJ2-1
D gene: TRBD2

CDR3 protein: CASSEMTGMGYEQYF
CDR3 DNA: TGTGCCAGCAGTGAGATGACGGGGATGGGATACGAGCAGTACTTC
clone size: NA
V gene: TRBV6-1
J gene: TRBJ2-7
D gene: NA

CDR3 protein: CAIQGYNSPLHF
CDR3 DNA: TGTGCCATACAGGGTTATAATTCACCCCTCCACTTT
clone size: few
V gene: TRBV10-3
J gene: TRBJ1-6
D gene: NA

CDR3 protein: CAWRRTVQETQYF
CDR3 DNA: TGTGCCTGGAGGAGAACAGTTCAAGAGACCCAGTACTTC
clone size: NA
V gene: TRBV30
J gene: TRBJ2-5
D gene: NA

CDR3 protein: CASSSPTTGAYEQYF
CDR3 DNA: TGTGCCAGTAGTAGTCCGACGACTGGAGCCTACGAGCAGTACTTC
clone size: NA
V gene: TRBV19
J gene: TRBJ2-7
D gene: NA

CDR3 protein: CASSLSGRVINEQFF
CDR3 DNA: TGTGCCAGCAGCCTCAGTGGGCGGGTTATCAATGAGCAGTTCTTC
clone size: NA
V gene: TRBV7-8
J gene: TRBJ2-1
D gene: NA

CDR3 protein: CASSQSGTGTQPQHF
CDR3 DNA: TGTGCCAGCAGTCAAAGCGGGACAGGAACTCAGCCCCAGCATTTT
clone size: NA
V gene: TRBV2
J gene: TRBJ1-5
D gene: TRBD1

CDR3 protein: CASSLRAGGNTEAFF
CDR3 DNA: TGTGCCAGCAGCTTACGGGCAGGGGGGAACACTGAAGCTTTCTTT
clone size: NA
V gene: TRBV7-9
J gene: TRBJ1-1
D gene: TRBD1

CDR3 protein: CASSPRGEKLFF
CDR3 DNA: TGTGCCAGCAGCCCTCGGGGGGAAAAACTGTTTTTT
clone size: NA
V gene: TRBV7-2
J gene: TRBJ1-4
D gene: NA

CDR3 protein: CASSSYQGQKVTYGYTF
CDR3 DNA: TGTGCCAGCAGTTCTTATCAAGGACAGAAGGTAACCTATGGCTACACCTTC
clone size: NA
V gene: TRBV27
J gene: TRBJ1-2
D gene: NA